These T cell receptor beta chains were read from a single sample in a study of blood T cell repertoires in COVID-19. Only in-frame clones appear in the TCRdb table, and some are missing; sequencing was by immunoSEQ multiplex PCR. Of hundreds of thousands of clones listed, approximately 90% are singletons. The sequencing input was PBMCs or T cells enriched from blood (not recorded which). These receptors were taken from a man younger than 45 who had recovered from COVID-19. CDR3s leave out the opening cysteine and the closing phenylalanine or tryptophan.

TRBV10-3,AISESGLSNQPQH
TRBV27,ASSLKGTPNTEAF
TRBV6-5,ASCFRSDSFCEKLF
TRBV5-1,ASSLVGSTYEQY
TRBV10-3,AISESAGGGTDTQY
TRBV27,ASSLFGRGRPQH
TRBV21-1,ASSKVVADHPRTDTQY
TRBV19,ASREGRPNYGYT
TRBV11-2,ASSNTRTGDGYT
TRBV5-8,ASSLNGVSYNEQF
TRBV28,ASTRTGGGEQY
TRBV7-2,ASSSYLESHEQY
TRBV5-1,ASSLASRINTGELF
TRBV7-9,ASSLEEGPVLSGYT
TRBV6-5,ASSYLRQGNTEAF
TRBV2,ASSADIYSYNEQF
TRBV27,ASSFWGQINNSPLH
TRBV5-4,ASSSEDRGHSPLH
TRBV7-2,AREAGRTGELF
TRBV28,ASYSTGEGAYEQY
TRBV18,ASSPPGQGVAGANVLT
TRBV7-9,ASSLILAGADEQF
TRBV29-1,SVAAGTSGKNEQY
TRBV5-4,ASSLDRADSPLH
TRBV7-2,ASSFSQGARNTIY
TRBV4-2,ASSQDRDNEQF
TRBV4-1,ASSQGSPSTNQPQH
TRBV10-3,AISEQGQYTGELF
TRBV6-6,ASSTLGQGRDQPQH
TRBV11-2,ASSSGGSKRGYEQY
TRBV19,ASGTGDEKLF
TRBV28,AGRRTGTGGEKLF
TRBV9,ASSGSLAGDYNEQF
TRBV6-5,ASSYHQTRETQY
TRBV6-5,ASSLNRGTEAF
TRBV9,ASSYIAGGLLDTQY
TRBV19,ASSIGGGRQPQH
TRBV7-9,ASSSGVSTNEQF
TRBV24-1,ATSATGSYNEQF
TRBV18,ASSDRSSYNEQF
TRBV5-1,ASSLAGQSNEKLF
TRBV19,ASSERTGLENQPQH
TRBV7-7,ASSLAGTSRTGELF
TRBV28,ASSGDSQSLDYRQPQH
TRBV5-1,ASTADRRTENSPLH
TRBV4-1,ASSQIPLASNQPQH
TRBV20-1,SAPRAGEQY
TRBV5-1,ASSLDGLAGDYEQY